The 6 T cell receptor beta chains listed next were all sequenced from one sample in a study of cytotoxic CD8 clonotypes in ibrutinib-treated CLL. The table came from immunoSEQ multiplex PCR; TCRdb's copy has only in-frame clones and leaves some out. The profile shows 300,000 to 400,000 clones, 67% of them singletons. The source was PBMCs, collected after 36 months of ibrutinib treatment. The source of these receptors is a human donor with chronic lymphocytic leukemia.

J is TRBJ1-1 and V is TRBV5-6; a possible D gene is TRBD1 (6 bases). V dropped 4 bases and J dropped 6 bases, with 10 bases sitting between them. CDR1 and CDR2 from the germline V gene are SGHDT and YYEEEE. The CDR3 has 12 amino acids. The CDR3 region has the DNA TGTGCCAGCAGCGAGGGGGGACCTGAAGCTTTCTTT. It codes for CASSEGGPEAFF.

The chain recombines TRBV4-1 with TRBJ2-7; 8 bases align to TRBD2. This CDR3 is 17 amino acids long. Per the germline V gene, CDR1 is MGHRA and CDR2 is YSYEKL. Unmatched junction bases numbered 9, after V lost 0 bases and J lost 2 bases. Written as DNA, the CDR3 is TGCGCCAGCAGCCAAGAGCCTGGGACTAGTTGGCCCTACGAGCAGTACTTC. It translates to CASSQEPGTSWPYEQYF.

J is TRBJ1-6 and V is TRBV6-1, with D possibly matching TRBD1 (6 bases). The CDR3 consists of 14 residues. In germline, CDR1 is MNHNS, CDR2 SASEGT. V lost 4 bases and J lost 10, with 14 bases in between. CDR3 coding DNA: TGTGCCAGCAGTGCGACAGGTGGCAGGTCACCCCTCCACTTT. This encodes CASSATGGRSPLHF.

The gene calls are TRBV5-1 and TRBJ2-1, with 12 bases identical to TRBD2. Germline lookup yields CDR1 SGHRS and CDR2 YFSETQ. The length of the CDR3 is 18 residues. The V segment lost 2 bases and the J segment 0 bases; nucleotides outside the gene matches: 6. The CDR3 DNA follows: TGCGCCAGCAGCTTCAGACTAGCGGGGGCCTCCTCCTACAATGAGCAGTTCTTC. It is translated as CASSFRLAGASSYNEQFF.

This chain connects TRBV18 to TRBJ1-2, with TRBD1 matching 12 bases. The CDR3 covers 16 residues. Germline V lookup: CDR1 KGHSH, CDR2 LQKENI. V dropped 4 bases and J dropped 8; count of bases not matched to a gene: 11. The CDR3 DNA reads TGTGCCAGCTCACGGACGTCCGGGACAGGGGGCGAGGGCTACACCTTC. Amino acid sequence: CASSRTSGTGGEGYTF. Full variable domain (outside the CDR3, taken from reference TRBV18 and TRBJ1-2): NAGVMQNPRHLVRRRGQEARLRCSPMKGHSHVYWYRQLPEEGLKFMVYLQKENIIDESGMPKERFSAEFPKEGPSILRIQQVVRGDSAAYFCASSRTSGTGGEGYTFGSGTRLTVV.

The V gene is TRBV27, the J gene TRBJ2-3; perhaps D is TRBD1 or TRBD2 (6 bases each). The CDR3 is 14 residues long. Germline V gives CDR1 MNHEY, CDR2 SMNVEV (reference sequence). Between the trimmed V and J ends, which lost 3 bases and 4 bases, there was a span of 11 bases. CDR3 sequence: CASSFLGGADTQYF. Written as DNA, the CDR3 is TGTGCCAGCAGTTTTCTCGGGGGCGCAGATACGCAGTATTTT.